This TCR beta chain stems from a study of naive and memory T cell subsets. Four PCR rounds used nested alpha and beta constant region primers plus the SP2 primer. Reverse transcription of blood and skin TCR RNA was primed at alpha and beta constant regions. Each CDR3 protein is one row after TCRdb ran MiXCR on the 5' RACE reads. Of roughly 48,000 distinct CDR3 sequences in the sample, 4.7% were seen once. TCR cDNA received a 3' ligated oligonucleotide that carried a UMI. Whole-blood samples were about 2.5 ml of peripheral blood from healthy adult volunteers. This clonotype appeared many times. V gave up 5 bases and J gave up 0 bases, with 11 bases separating them. This CDR3 contains 15 residues. Germline values: CDR1 LNHDA, CDR2 SQIVND (reference sequence).

This clonotype was sampled from a female donor in good health. The V and J genes are TRBV19 and TRBJ1-5; possible D gene TRBD1, 5 bases. In DNA form, the CDR3 reads TGTGCCAGTAGTCCAGGACAACATAGCAATCAGCCCCAGCATTTT. Protein product: CASSPGQHSNQPQHF.